This passage covers 27 T cell receptor beta chains from one sample sequenced in a study of blood T cell repertoires in COVID-19. TCRdb's copy holds only in-frame clones and misses some; the assay was immunoSEQ multiplex PCR. The repertoire holds 150,000 to 180,000 clones, with 78% as singletons. The material sequenced was peripheral blood. These receptors came from a man aged 80 or over with acute or convalescent COVID-19.

The chain combines TRBV28 with TRBJ2-1; perhaps TRBD2 as D (5 bases). V was trimmed by 8 bases and J by 7 bases, leaving 18 bases between them. The CDR3 runs to 14 residues. In germline, CDR1 is MDHEN, CDR2 SYDVKM. CDR3 region: CASGLNRGRNEQFF. The CDR3 coding sequence is TGTGCCAGCGGACTCAATCGGGGAAGGAATGAGCAGTTCTTC.

The chain combines TRBV29-1 with TRBJ1-3; D not certain. Germline loops: CDR1 SQVTM, CDR2 ANQGSEA. The CDR3 spans 13 residues. Between the trimmed V and J ends, which lost 4 bases and 3 bases, there was a span of 10 bases. This CDR3 is CSVAVQNGNTIYF. For the CDR3, the DNA is TGCAGCGTTGCCGTACAGAATGGAAACACCATATATTTT.

This clone was counted between two and nine times. The rearrangement joins TRBV6-5 to TRBJ2-7, with a weak D call TRBD1 (6 bases). This CDR3 is built from 12 residues. The V end lost 10 bases, the J end lost 6 bases, and 16 bases lay between the germline ends. Germline V gene lookup returns CDR1 MNHEY and CDR2 SVGAGI. CDR3 protein: CATQGGSGEQYF. CDR3 sequence (DNA): TGTGCCACCCAAGGGGGTTCAGGCGAGCAGTACTTC.

This clone was counted a single time. This sequence joins TRBV4-2 and TRBJ2-7; a weak D match, TRBD2 (7 bases). CDR3 length equals 15 residues. The V end was cut by 0 bases, the J end by 0 bases, with 9 bases between. In germline, CDR1 is LGHNA, CDR2 YNFKEQ. The CDR3 DNA follows: TGTGCCAGCAGCCAAGAGGGGGGGCTCTCCTACGAGCAGTACTTC. Translating it yields CASSQEGGLSYEQYF.

The rearrangement links TRBV7-9 to TRBJ2-1; 9 nucleotides line up with TRBD1. The CDR3 has 15 amino acids. Germline CDR1 reads SEHNR; CDR2 reads FQNEAQ (reference sequence). The V gene end was trimmed by 3 bases and the J gene end by 9 bases; junction bases not matched to a gene: 9. CDR3 protein: CASSFGTGGFTEQFF. CDR3 sequence (DNA): TGTGCCAGCAGCTTTGGTACAGGGGGCTTTACTGAGCAGTTCTTC.

This clone was found a few times. The chain couples TRBV5-1 to TRBJ1-2, with 10 bases identical to TRBD1. This CDR3 comprises 12 residues. J gave up 7 bases and V 7 bases, and 4 bases lay outside the gene matches. Germline V CDR1 and CDR2: SGHRS, YFSETQ. The CDR3 DNA sequence: TGCGCCAGCCGGGACAGGGGTGCTGGCTACACCTTC. It specifies CASRDRGAGYTF. Full variable domain (missing parts from reference TRBV5-1 and TRBJ1-2): KAGVTQTPRYLIKTRGQQVTLSCSPISGHRSVSWYQQTPGQGLQFLFEYFSETQRNKGNFPGRFSGRQFSNSRSEMNVSTLELGDSALYLCASRDRGAGYTFGSGTRLTVV.

CDR3 sequence (DNA): TGTGCCAGCATCATAGCGGGGATACGAGGAGATACGCAGTATTTT. Its translation is CASIIAGIRGDTQYF. The chain has TRBV5-6 and TRBJ2-3; 8 bases align to TRBD2. J lost 5 bases, V lost 6 bases, and 11 bases had no gene match. The CDR3 spans 15 residues. Per the germline V gene, CDR1 is SGHDT and CDR2 is YYEEEE.

The gene calls are TRBV5-1 and TRBJ2-3, with TRBD2 identical over 15 bases. CDR3 length: 17 residues. Germline V gene data show CDR1 as SGHRS and CDR2 as YFSETQ. With V trimmed by 4 bases and J by 4 bases, 7 bases remained unmatched. CDR3 coding DNA: TGCGCCAGCAGCCCGGAGGGACTAGCGGGGGGTCCAGATACGCAGTATTTT. It encodes CASSPEGLAGGPDTQYF.

This chain links TRBV5-1 with TRBJ1-4; 8 bases agree with TRBD1. The V gene end was trimmed by 4 bases and the J gene end by 7 bases; junction bases not matched to a gene: 12. The germline CDR1 and CDR2 sequences are SGHRS and YFSETQ. This CDR3 contains 16 residues. The DNA of the CDR3 is TGCGCCAGCAGCCCGAGACAGGGGATCATTAGTGAAAAACTGTTTTTT. Protein sequence: CASSPRQGIISEKLFF.

This clone was seen a few times. This chain uses TRBV18 with TRBJ1-3; tentative D call: TRBD1 (6 bases). V was trimmed by 3 bases and J by 0 bases, leaving 9 bases between them. This CDR3 is built from 15 residues. Germline CDR1 reads KGHSH; CDR2 reads LQKENI. The CDR3 DNA sequence: TGTGCCAGCTCACCCGGGACACCCTCTGGAAACACCATATATTTT. Its protein product is CASSPGTPSGNTIYF.

The V call is TRBV9, the J call TRBJ2-5; D possibly corresponds to TRBD1 (5 bases). CDR3 size: 14 residues. Trimming stripped 3 bases from V and 3 bases from J, with 12 bases between. Looked up from germline, CDR1 is SGDLS and CDR2 is YYNGEE. CDR3 nucleotides: TGTGCCAGCAGCGCCCTCTGGGGCGAAGAGACCCAGTACTTC. Translation gives CASSALWGEETQYF.

The chain is built from TRBV21-1 and TRBJ2-5; the table calls TRBD2, which could not be checked here. TRBV21-1 is a listed pseudogene. The CDR3 runs to 16 residues. The CDR3 bases are TGTGCCAGCAGCGGGCGGACTAGCGGGGGGTTGGAGTCCCAGTACTTC. Amino acid sequence: CASSGRTSGGLESQYF.

This rearrangement joins TRBV4-3 to TRBJ1-1; maybe TRBD1 (6 bases). Germline V gives CDR1 LGHNA, CDR2 YSLEER. This CDR3 contains 17 residues. Trimming took off 0 bases at V and 0 bases at J, with 14 bases between the two ends. The CDR3 protein is CASSQDASGQLNTEAFF. CDR3 sequence (DNA): TGCGCCAGCAGCCAAGACGCCTCTGGACAGTTGAACACTGAAGCTTTCTTT.

A few counts support this clone. V gene TRBV28 combines with J gene TRBJ1-5; 10 positions agree with TRBD1. With V trimmed by 5 bases and J by 7 bases, 5 bases remained unmatched. CDR3 length: 14 residues. The germline V gene has CDR1 MDHEN and CDR2 SYDVKM. The CDR3 sequence is CASSIGTGAQPQHF. CDR3 DNA: TGTGCCAGCAGTATTGGGACAGGGGCCCAGCCCCAGCATTTT.

The chain employs TRBV5-8 and TRBJ2-5, with a tentative D call TRBD1 (5 bases). Germline V CDR1 and CDR2: SGHTS, YDEGEE. V was cut by 3 bases and J by 1 base, with 13 bases left in between. The CDR3 covers 15 residues. This CDR3 reads CASSYRQIRQETQYF. The CDR3 region has the DNA TGTGCCAGCAGCTACCGACAGATACGCCAAGAGACCCAGTACTTC.

V is TRBV28 and J is TRBJ2-7; tentative D call: TRBD2 (6 bases). The V end was cut by 11 bases, the J end by 1 base, with 15 bases between. The CDR3 spans 13 residues. The V gene's germline CDR1 is MDHEN and CDR2 SYDVKM. The CDR3 DNA sequence: TGTGCCGCTGCTGCGGGACCATCCTACGAGCAGTACTTC. Protein sequence: CAAAAGPSYEQYF. The variable domain in full, completed from reference TRBV28 and TRBJ2-7, reads DVKVTQSSRYLVKRTGEKVFLECVQDMDHENMFWYRQDPGLGLRLIYFSYDVKMKEKGDIPEGYSVSREKKERFSLILESASTNQTSMYLCAAAAGPSYEQYFGPGTRLTVT.

The chain uses TRBV19 and TRBJ2-3; 10 bases are a match to TRBD2. Germline V lookup: CDR1 LNHDA, CDR2 SQIVND (reference sequence). This CDR3 comprises 16 residues. V lost 5 bases and J lost 4; bases outside the gene matches: 9. CDR3 DNA sequence: TGTGCCAGTAGTGTCACTAGCGGGGTGGGGGCAGATACGCAGTATTTT. This codes for CASSVTSGVGADTQYF.

This clone has only one observation. V gene TRBV28 combines with J gene TRBJ1-2; TRBD1 might be the D (6 bases). The CDR3 extends over 13 amino acids. CDR1 is MDHEN and CDR2 is SYDVKM in the germline V gene. V lost 6 bases and J 3 bases, leaving 11 bases between the germline ends. This CDR3 reads CASSPDRYYGYTF. CDR3 DNA: TGTGCCAGCAGCCCTGACAGGTACTATGGCTACACCTTC.

The chain carries TRBV6-5 and TRBJ1-6; 7 positions match TRBD1. The CDR3 is 13 residues long. Germline V gives CDR1 MNHEY, CDR2 SVGAGI. V was clipped by 10 bases and J by 9 bases; unmatched bases: 9. The CDR3 bases are TGTGCCACTCGACAGGGAGTTAGTTCACCCCTCCACTTT. It specifies CATRQGVSSPLHF.

The rearrangement links TRBV18 to TRBJ1-2, with TRBD1 identical over 10 bases. Germline CDR1 reads KGHSH; CDR2 reads LQKENI. With 4 bases clipped from V and 5 bases from J, the junction kept 4 bases outside the gene matches. The CDR3 has 14 amino acids. CDR3 bases: TGTGCCAGCTCACTTTCGGGACAGGGGTATGGCTACACCTTC. Protein sequence: CASSLSGQGYGYTF. Based on the CDR3 plus reference TRBV18 and TRBJ1-2, the full variable domain is NAGVMQNPRHLVRRRGQEARLRCSPMKGHSHVYWYRQLPEEGLKFMVYLQKENIIDESGMPKERFSAEFPKEGPSILRIQQVVRGDSAAYFCASSLSGQGYGYTFGSGTRLTVV.

The V and J genes are TRBV9 and TRBJ1-6, with D unclear. The CDR3 sequence is 12 residues long. Trimming shortened V by 7 bases and J by 10 bases, and 12 bases separated the two germline ends. Germline V gene sequence: CDR1 SGDLS, CDR2 YYNGEE. CDR3 in DNA: TGTGCCAGCGGTAAGGAGGGATCACCCCTCCACTTT. Translation: CASGKEGSPLHF.

V gene TRBV28 combines with J gene TRBJ1-5; perhaps TRBD1 as D (5 bases). This CDR3 region has 14 residues. V was clipped by 4 bases and J by 6 bases, with 13 bases between them. The germline gives CDR1 MDHEN, CDR2 SYDVKM. CDR3 coding DNA: TGTGCCAGCAGTTGGGCGCAGGGAGGTCAGCCCCAGCATTTT. Protein sequence: CASSWAQGGQPQHF.

V and J are TRBV7-8 and TRBJ1-2, with 7 bases matching TRBD1. The V segment lost 1 base and the J segment 7 bases; nucleotides outside the gene matches: 15. This CDR3 region has 17 residues. CDR1 is SGHVS, CDR2 FQNEAQ, per germline. The CDR3 region has the DNA TGTGCCAGCAGCTTAGACAGGGCGGGACAGCCTGGCGTTGGCTACACCTTC. It encodes CASSLDRAGQPGVGYTF.

This clone was seen a handful of times. The chain couples TRBV27 to TRBJ1-6, with D possibly matching TRBD1 (6 bases). V lost 5 bases and J lost 9, with 17 bases in between. The CDR3 is 15 residues long. Germline V lookup: CDR1 MNHEY, CDR2 SMNVEV (reference sequence). DNA for the CDR3: TGTGCCAGCAGTCTCTCACAGGGCCTCAGTTCACCCCTCCACTTT. Residues: CASSLSQGLSSPLHF.

This chain uses TRBV11-2 with TRBJ1-6; TRBD1 matches 8 bases. The J segment lost 8 bases and the V segment lost 2 bases, leaving 11 bases of the junction unmatched. This CDR3 comprises 17 residues. Germline V gene data show CDR1 as SGHAT and CDR2 as FQNNGV. CDR3 sequence reads: CASSLSTQGQAYSPLHF. CDR3 nucleotide sequence: TGTGCCAGCAGCTTATCAACCCAGGGACAGGCCTATTCACCCCTCCACTTT.

The V gene is TRBV30, the J gene TRBJ2-7, with D possibly matching TRBD1 (6 bases). The CDR3 contains 16 residues. V lost 0 bases, J lost 5 bases, and 20 bases lay in between. CDR1 is GTSNPN, CDR2 SVGIG, per germline (reference sequence). The CDR3 nucleotides are TGTGCCTGGAGTGTACAGGGATTGGAGACGCCGGACGAGCAGTACGTC. Protein sequence: CAWSVQGLETPDEQYV.

This sequence joins TRBV2 and TRBJ1-2; possible D gene TRBD1, 5 bases. Trimming took off 1 base at V and 6 bases at J, with 9 bases between the two ends. Per the germline V gene, CDR1 is SNHLY and CDR2 is FYNNEI. CDR3 length: 13 residues. CDR3 sequence reads: CASSEGQGDGYTF. The CDR3 bases are TGTGCCAGCAGTGAAGGTCAGGGTGATGGCTACACCTTC.